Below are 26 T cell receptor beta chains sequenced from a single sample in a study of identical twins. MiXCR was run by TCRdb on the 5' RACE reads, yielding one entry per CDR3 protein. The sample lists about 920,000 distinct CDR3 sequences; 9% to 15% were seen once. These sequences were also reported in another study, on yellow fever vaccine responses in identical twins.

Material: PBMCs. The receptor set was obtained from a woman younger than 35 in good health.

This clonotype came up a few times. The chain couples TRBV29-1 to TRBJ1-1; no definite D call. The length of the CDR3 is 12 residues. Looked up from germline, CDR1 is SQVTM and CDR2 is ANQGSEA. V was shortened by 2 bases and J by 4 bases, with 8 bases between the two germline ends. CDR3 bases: TGCAGCGTTGAATCGGGTGGCACTGAAGCTTTCTTT. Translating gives CSVESGGTEAFF.

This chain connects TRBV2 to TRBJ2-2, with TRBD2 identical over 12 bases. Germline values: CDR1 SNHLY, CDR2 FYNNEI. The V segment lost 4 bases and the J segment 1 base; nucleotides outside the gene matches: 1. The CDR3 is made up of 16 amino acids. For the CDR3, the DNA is TGTGCCAGCAGTGGGGGACTAGCGGGGAACACCGGGGAGCTGTTTTTT. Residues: CASSGGLAGNTGELFF.

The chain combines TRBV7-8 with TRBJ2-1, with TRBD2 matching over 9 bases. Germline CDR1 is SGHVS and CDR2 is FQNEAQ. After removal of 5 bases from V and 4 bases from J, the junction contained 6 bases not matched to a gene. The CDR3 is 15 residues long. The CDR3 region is CASSPQAGGYNEQFF. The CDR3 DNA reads TGTGCCAGCAGCCCACAAGCGGGGGGATACAATGAGCAGTTCTTC.

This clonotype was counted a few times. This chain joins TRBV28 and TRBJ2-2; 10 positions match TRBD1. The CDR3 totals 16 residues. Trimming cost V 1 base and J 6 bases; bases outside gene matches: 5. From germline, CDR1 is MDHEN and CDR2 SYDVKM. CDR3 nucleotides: TGTGCCAGCAGTTTATCTGGGACAGGGGTCGCCGGGGAGCTGTTTTTT. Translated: CASSLSGTGVAGELFF.

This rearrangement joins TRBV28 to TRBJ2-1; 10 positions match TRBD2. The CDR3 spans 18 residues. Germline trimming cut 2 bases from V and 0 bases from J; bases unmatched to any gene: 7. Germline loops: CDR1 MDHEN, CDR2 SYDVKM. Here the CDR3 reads CASSLASGGTISYNEQFF. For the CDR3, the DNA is TGTGCCAGCAGTTTAGCTAGCGGGGGCACGATCTCCTACAATGAGCAGTTCTTC.

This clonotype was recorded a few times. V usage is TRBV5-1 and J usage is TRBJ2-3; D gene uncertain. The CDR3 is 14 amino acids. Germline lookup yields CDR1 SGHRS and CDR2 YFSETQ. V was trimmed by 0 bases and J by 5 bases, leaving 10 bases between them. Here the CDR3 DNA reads TGCGCCAGCAGCTTGGGGAATACAGTAGATACGCAGTATTTT. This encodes CASSLGNTVDTQYF.

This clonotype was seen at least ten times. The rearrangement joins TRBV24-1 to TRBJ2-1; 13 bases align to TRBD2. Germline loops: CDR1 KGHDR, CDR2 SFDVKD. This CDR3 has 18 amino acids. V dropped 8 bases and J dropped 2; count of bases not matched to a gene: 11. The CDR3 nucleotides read TGTGCCACCACCAGGACTAGCGGGAGTGGTGGTGCCTACAATGAGCAGTTCTTC. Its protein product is CATTRTSGSGGAYNEQFF.

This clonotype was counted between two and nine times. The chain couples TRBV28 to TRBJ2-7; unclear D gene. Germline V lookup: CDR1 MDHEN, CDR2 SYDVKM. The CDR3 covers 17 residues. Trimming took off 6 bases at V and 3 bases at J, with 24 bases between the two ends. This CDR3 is CASSPAQTVSTIYEQYF. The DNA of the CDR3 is TGTGCCAGCAGCCCGGCCCAGACTGTCTCTACGATCTACGAGCAGTACTTC. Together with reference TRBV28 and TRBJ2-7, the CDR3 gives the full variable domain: DVKVTQSSRYLVKRTGEKVFLECVQDMDHENMFWYRQDPGLGLRLIYFSYDVKMKEKGDIPEGYSVSREKKERFSLILESASTNQTSMYLCASSPAQTVSTIYEQYFGPGTRLTVT.

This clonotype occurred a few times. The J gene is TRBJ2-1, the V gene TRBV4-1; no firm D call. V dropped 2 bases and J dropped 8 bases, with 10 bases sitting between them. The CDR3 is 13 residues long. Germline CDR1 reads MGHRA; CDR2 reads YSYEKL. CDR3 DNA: TGCGCCAGCAGCCAATTGGGTTTCGATGAGCAGTTCTTC. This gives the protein CASSQLGFDEQFF.

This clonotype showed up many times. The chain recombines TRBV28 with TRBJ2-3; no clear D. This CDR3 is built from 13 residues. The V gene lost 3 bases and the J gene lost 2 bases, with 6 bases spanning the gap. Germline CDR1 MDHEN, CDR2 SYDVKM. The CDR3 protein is CASSLVTTDTQYF. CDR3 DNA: TGTGCCAGCAGTTTGGTAACCACAGATACGCAGTATTTT.

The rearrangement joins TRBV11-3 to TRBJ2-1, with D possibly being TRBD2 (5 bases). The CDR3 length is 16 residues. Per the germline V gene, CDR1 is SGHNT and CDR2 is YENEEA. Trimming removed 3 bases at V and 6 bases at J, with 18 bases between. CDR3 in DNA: TGTGCCAGCAGCTTGCTGGGAGCAACGAGTCGCAATGAGCAGTTCTTC. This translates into CASSLLGATSRNEQFF.

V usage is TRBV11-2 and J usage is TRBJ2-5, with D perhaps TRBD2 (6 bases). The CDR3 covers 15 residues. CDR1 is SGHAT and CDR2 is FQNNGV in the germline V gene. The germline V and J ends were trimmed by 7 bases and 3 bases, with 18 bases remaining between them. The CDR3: CASTSIGDFEETQYF. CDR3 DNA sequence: TGTGCCAGCACGTCAATAGGGGACTTTGAAGAGACCCAGTACTTC.

The CDR3 nucleotides are TGTGCCAGCAGTTACTCGAATGGCCGCGGGACCCAGTACTTC. It translates to CASSYSNGRGTQYF. The rearrangement links TRBV6-5 to TRBJ2-5; D ambiguous. V lost 0 bases to trimming and J lost 7 bases, with 12 bases between them. The V gene's germline CDR1 is MNHEY and CDR2 SVGAGI. The CDR3 has 14 amino acids.

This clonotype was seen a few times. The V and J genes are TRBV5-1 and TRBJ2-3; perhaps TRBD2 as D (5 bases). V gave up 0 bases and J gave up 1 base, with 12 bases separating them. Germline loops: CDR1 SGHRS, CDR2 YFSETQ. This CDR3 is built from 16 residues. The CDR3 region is CASSLGRSLGTDTQYF. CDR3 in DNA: TGCGCCAGCAGCTTGGGGAGGTCCCTTGGCACAGATACGCAGTATTTT.

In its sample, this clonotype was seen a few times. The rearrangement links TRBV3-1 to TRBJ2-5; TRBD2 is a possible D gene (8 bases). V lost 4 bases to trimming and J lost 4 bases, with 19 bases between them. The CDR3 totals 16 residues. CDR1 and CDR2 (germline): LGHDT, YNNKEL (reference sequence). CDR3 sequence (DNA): TGTGCCAGCAGCCGACAGGGACTAGTGGGTGGAGAGACCCAGTACTTC. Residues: CASSRQGLVGGETQYF.

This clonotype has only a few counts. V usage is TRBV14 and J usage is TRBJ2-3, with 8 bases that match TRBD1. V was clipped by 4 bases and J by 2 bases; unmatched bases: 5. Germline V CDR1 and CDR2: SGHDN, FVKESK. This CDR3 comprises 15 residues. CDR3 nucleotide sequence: TGTGCCAGCAGCCCATTGGACAGGGTCACAGATACGCAGTATTTT. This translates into CASSPLDRVTDTQYF.

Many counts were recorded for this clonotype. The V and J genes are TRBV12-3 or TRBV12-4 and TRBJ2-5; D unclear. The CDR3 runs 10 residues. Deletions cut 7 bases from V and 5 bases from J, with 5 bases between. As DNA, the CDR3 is TGTGCCAGCATGAGGGAGACCCAGTACTTC. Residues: CASMRETQYF.

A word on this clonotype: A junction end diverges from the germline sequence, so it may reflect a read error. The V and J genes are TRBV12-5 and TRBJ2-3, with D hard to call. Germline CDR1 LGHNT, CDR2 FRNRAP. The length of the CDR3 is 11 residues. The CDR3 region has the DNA TGTGCTAGTGGTTTCGGTAACAGCCAGGATTTT. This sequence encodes CASGFGNSQDF. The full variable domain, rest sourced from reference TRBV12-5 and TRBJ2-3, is DARVTQTPRHKVTEMGQEVTMRCQPILGHNTVFWYRQTMMQGLELLAYFRNRAPLDDSGMPKDRFSAEMPDATLATLKIQPSEPRDSAVYFCASGFGNSQDFGPGTRLTVL.

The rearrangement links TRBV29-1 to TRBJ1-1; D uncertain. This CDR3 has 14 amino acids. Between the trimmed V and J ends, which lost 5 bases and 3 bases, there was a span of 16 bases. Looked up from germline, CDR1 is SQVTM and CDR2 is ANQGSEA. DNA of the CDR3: TGCAGCGTTTCTAGCAGGTTGGCCGACACTGAAGCTTTCTTT. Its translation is CSVSSRLADTEAFF.

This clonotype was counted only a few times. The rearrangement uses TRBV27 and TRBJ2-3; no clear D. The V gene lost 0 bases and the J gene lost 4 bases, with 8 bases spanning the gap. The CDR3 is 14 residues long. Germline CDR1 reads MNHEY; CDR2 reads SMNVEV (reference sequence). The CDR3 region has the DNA TGTGCCAGCAGTTTATCCTTGTCGGCAGATACGCAGTATTTT. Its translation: CASSLSLSADTQYF.

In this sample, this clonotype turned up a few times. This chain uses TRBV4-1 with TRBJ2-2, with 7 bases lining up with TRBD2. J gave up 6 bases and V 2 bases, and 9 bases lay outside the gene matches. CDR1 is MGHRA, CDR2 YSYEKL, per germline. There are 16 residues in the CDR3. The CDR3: CASSQTGTKDAGELFF. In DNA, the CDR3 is TGCGCCAGCAGCCAAACCGGGACTAAAGACGCCGGGGAGCTGTTTTTT.

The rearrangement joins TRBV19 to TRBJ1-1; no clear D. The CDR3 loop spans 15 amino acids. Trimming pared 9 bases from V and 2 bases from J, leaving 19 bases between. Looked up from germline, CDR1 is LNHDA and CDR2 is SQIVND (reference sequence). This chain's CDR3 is CASLIVAGPNTEAFF. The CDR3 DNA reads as TGTGCCAGCCTTATCGTTGCGGGTCCCAACACTGAAGCTTTCTTT.

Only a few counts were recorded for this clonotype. In nucleotides, the CDR3 is TGCAGTGCTATCCTCCCCCTCTATGGGGAGACCCAGTACTTC. Translating gives CSAILPLYGETQYF. The gene calls are TRBV20-1 and TRBJ2-5; no definite D call. The CDR3 has 14 amino acids. CDR1 and CDR2 from the germline V gene are DFQATT and SNEGSKA (reference sequence). V lost 4 bases to trimming and J lost 5 bases, with 17 bases between them.

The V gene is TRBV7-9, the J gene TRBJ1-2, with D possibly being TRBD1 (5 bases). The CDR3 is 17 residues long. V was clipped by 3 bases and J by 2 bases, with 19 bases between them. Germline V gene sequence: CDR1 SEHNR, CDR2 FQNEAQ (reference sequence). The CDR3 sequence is CASSFTFEQVENYGYTF. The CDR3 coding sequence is TGTGCCAGCAGCTTCACATTTGAACAGGTGGAAAACTATGGCTACACCTTC.

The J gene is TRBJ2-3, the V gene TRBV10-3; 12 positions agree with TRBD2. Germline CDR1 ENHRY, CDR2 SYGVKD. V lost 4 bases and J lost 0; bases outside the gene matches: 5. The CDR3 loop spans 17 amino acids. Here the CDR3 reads CAISATSGGTSTDTQYF. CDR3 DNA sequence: TGTGCCATCAGTGCGACTAGCGGGGGCACTAGCACAGATACGCAGTATTTT.

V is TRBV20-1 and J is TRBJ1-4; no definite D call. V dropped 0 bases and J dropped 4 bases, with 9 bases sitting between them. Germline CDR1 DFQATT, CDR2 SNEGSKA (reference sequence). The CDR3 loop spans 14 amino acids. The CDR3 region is CSARDVRVNEKLFF. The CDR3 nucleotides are TGCAGTGCTAGAGATGTCCGGGTTAATGAAAAACTGTTTTTT.